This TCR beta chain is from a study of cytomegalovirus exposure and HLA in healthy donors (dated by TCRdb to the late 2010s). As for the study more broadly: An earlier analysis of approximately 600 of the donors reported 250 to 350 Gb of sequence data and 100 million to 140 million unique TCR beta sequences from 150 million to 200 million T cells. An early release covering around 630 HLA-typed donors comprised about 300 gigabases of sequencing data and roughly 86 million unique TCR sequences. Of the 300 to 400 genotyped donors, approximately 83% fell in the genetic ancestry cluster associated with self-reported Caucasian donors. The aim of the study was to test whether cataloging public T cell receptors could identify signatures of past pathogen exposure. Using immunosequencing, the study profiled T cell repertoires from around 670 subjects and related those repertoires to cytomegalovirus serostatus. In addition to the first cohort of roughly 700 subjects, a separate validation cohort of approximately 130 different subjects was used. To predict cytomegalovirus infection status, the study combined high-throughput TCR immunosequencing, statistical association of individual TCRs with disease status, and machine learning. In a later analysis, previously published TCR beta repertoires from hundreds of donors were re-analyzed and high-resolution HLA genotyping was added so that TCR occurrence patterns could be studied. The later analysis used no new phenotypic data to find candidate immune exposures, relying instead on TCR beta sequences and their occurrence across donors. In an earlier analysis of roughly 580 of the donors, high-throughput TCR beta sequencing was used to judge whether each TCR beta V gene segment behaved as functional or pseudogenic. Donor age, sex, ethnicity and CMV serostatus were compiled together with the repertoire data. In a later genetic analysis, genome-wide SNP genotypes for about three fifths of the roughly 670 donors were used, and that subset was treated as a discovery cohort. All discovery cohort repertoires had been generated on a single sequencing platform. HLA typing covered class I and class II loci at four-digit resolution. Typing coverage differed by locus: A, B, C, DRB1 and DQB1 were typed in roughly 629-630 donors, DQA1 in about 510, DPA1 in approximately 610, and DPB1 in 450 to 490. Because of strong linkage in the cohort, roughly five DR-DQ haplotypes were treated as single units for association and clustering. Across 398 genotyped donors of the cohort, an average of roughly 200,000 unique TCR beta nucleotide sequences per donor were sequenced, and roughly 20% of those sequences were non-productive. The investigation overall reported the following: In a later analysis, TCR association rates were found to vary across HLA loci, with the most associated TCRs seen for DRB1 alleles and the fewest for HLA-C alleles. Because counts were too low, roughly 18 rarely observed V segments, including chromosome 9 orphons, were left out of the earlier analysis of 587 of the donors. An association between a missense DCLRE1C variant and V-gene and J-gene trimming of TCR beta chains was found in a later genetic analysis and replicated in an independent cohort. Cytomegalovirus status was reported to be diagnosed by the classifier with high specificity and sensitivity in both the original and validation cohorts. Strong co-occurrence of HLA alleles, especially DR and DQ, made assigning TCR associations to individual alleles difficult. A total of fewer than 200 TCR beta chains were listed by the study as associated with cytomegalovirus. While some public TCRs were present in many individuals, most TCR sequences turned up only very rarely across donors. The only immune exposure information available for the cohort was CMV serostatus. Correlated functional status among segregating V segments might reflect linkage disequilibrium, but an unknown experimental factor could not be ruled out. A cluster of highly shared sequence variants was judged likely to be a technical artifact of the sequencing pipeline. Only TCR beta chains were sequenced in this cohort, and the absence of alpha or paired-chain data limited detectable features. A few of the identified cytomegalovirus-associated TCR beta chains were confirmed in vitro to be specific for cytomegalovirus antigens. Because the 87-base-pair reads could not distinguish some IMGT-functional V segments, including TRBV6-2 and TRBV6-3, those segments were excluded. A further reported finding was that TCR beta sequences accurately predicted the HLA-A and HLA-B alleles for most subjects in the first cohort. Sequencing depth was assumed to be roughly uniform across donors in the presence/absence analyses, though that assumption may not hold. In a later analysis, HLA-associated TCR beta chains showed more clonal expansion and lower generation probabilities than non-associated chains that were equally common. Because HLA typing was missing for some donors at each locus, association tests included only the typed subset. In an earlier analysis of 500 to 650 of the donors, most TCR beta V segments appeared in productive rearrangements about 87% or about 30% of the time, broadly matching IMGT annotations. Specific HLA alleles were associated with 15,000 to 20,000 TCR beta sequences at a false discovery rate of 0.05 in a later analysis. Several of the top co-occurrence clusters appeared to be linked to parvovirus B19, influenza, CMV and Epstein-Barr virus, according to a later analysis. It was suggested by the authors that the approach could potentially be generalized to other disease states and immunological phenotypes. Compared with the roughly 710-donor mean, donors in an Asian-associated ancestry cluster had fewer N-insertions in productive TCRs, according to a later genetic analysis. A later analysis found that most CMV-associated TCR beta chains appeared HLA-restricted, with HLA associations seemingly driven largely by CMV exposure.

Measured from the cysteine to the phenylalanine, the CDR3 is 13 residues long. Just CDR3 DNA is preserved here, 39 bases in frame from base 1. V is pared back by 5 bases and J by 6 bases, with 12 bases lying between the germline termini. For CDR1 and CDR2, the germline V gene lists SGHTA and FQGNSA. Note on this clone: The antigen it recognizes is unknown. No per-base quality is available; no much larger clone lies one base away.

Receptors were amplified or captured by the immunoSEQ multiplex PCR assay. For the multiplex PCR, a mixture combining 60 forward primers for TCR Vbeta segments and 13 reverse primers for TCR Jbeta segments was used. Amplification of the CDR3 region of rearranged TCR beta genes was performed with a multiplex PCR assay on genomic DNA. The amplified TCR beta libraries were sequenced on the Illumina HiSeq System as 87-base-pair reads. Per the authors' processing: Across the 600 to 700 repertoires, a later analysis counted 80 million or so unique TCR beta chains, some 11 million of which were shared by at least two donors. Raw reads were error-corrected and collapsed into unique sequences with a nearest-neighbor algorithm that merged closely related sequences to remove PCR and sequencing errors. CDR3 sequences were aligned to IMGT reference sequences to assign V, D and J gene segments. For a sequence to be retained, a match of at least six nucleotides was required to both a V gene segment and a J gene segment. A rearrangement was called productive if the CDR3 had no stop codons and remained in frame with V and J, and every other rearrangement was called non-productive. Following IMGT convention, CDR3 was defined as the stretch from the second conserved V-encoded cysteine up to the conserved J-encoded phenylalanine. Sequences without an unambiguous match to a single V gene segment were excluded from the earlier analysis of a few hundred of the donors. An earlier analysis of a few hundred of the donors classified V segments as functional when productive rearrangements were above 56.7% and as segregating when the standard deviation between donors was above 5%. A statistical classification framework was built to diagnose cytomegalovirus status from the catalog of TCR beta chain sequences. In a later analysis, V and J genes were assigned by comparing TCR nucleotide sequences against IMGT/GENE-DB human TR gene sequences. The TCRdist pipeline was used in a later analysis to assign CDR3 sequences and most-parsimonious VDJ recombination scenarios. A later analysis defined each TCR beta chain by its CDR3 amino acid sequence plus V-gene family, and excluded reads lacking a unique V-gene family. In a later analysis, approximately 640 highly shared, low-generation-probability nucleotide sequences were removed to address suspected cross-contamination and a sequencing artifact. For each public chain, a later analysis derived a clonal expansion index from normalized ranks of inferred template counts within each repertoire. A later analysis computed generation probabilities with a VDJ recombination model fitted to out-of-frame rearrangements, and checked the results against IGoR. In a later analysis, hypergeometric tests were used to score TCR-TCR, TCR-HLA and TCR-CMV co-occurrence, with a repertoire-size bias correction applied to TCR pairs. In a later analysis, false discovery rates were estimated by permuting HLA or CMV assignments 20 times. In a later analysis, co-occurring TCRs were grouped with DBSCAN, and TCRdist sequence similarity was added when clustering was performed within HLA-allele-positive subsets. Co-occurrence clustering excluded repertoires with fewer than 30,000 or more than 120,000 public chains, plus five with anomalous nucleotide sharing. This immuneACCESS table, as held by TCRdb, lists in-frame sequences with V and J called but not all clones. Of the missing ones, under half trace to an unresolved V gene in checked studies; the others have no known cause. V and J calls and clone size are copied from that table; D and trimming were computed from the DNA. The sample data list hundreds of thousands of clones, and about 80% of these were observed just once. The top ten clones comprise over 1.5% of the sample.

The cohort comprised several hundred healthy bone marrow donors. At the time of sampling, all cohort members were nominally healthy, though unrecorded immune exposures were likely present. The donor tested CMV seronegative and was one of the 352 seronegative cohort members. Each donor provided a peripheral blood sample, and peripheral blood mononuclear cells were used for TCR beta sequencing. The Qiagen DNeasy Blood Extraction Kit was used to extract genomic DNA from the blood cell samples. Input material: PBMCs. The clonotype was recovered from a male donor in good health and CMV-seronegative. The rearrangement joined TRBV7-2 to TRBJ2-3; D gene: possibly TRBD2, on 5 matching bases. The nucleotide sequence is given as TGTGCCAGCAGCCCTAGCTCTTCCGATACGCAGTATTTT. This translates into CASSPSSSDTQYF.